The 8 T cell receptor beta chains in this list originate from one sample, sequenced in a study of PD-1 blockade in classical Hodgkin lymphoma. Each and every patient relapsed after autologous stem cell transplantation, and patients got differing brentuximab vedotin exposure. Produced via immunoSEQ multiplex PCR; TCRdb's table is partial and in-frame only. The sample includes 40,000 or so clones, roughly 78% of them seen just once. The sample consisted of peripheral blood mononuclear cells (PBMCs), taken at baseline. The source of these receptors is a human donor with classical Hodgkin lymphoma.

The genes are TRBV7-9 and TRBJ1-2, with D possibly being TRBD1 (5 bases). Trimming took 8 bases from V and 3 from J, leaving 10 bases between them. Germline-derived CDR1 and CDR2 are SEHNR and FQNEAQ (reference sequence). The CDR3 is 12 residues long. The CDR3 DNA reads TGTGCCAGCGCCGGGGGGGACTATGGCTACACCTTC. Its translation: CASAGGDYGYTF.

The chain recombines TRBV6-5 with TRBJ2-1; maybe TRBD2 (6 bases). V lost 6 bases, J lost 4 bases, and 10 bases lay in between. The germline CDR1 and CDR2 sequences are MNHEY and SVGAGI. The CDR3 consists of 13 residues. CDR3 sequence reads: CASRGGIYNEQFF. CDR3 DNA sequence: TGTGCCAGCAGGGGGGGTATTTACAATGAGCAGTTCTTC.

The V gene is TRBV7-8, the J gene TRBJ2-2; 10 bases are shared with TRBD1. CDR3 length equals 20 residues. J lost 6 bases, V lost 2 bases, and 18 bases had no gene match. Looked up from germline, CDR1 is SGHVS and CDR2 is FQNEAQ. The CDR3 loop reads CASSLNAGTGEDGVSGELFF. The CDR3 DNA reads TGTGCCAGCAGCTTAAACGCCGGGACAGGGGAGGATGGGGTATCCGGGGAGCTGTTTTTT.

This rearrangement joins TRBV6-1 to TRBJ2-2, with a tentative D call TRBD2 (6 bases). Germline values: CDR1 MNHNS, CDR2 SASEGT. CDR3 length: 15 residues. Trimming left V 8 bases short and J 7 bases short, with 20 bases between. The CDR3 DNA sequence: TGTGCCAGCTCCCGGGCCCGGGGAGGCGGCGGGGAGCTGTTTTTT. Translated, it gives CASSRARGGGGELFF.

The chain couples TRBV5-5 to TRBJ2-7; D assignment may be TRBD1 or TRBD2 (5 bases each). There are 15 residues in the CDR3. Per germline, CDR1 SGHKS and CDR2 YYEKEE (reference sequence). The V end lost 4 bases, the J end lost 2 bases, and 16 bases lay between the germline ends. The CDR3, as DNA: TGTGCCAGCAGCCCCGGGGACGGAGCTGCCTACGAGCAGTACTTC. The encoded protein is CASSPGDGAAYEQYF. Supplemented by reference TRBV5-5 and TRBJ2-7, the full variable domain reads DAGVTQSPTHLIKTRGQQVTLRCSPISGHKSVSWYQQVLGQGPQFIFQYYEKEERGRGNFPDRFSARQFPNYSSELNVNALLLGDSALYLCASSPGDGAAYEQYFGPGTRLTVT.

V gene TRBV27 combines with J gene TRBJ2-5; 10 bases are shared with TRBD1. This CDR3 region has 13 residues. Germline loops: CDR1 MNHEY, CDR2 SMNVEV (reference sequence). The ends lost 5 bases at V and 4 bases at J; junction bases unmatched: 1. DNA of the CDR3: TGTGCCAGCAGTGGGACAGGGGTAGAGACCCAGTACTTC. It specifies CASSGTGVETQYF.

This clone was seen a handful of times. The chain combines TRBV29-1 with TRBJ2-7; possible D gene TRBD1, 6 bases. Germline CDR1 is SQVTM and CDR2 is ANQGSEA. This CDR3 region has 14 residues. The ends were cut back, 4 bases at V and 0 bases at J, with 13 bases in the middle. CDR3 nucleotide sequence: TGCAGCGTTGGAGGGCAGGGGAGCTCCTACGAGCAGTACTTC. Residues: CSVGGQGSSYEQYF.

V usage is TRBV6-1 and J usage is TRBJ1-4; D perhaps matches TRBD1 (5 bases). The V end lost 10 bases, the J end lost 4 bases, and 19 bases lay between the germline ends. CDR3 length: 15 amino acids. Germline V gene data show CDR1 as MNHNS and CDR2 as SASEGT. CDR3 DNA sequence: TGTGCCACCTTGCGAGGCGGGGGGAATAATGAAAAACTGTTTTTT. Translating it yields CATLRGGGNNEKLFF.